The T cell receptor (beta chain) under discussion was sequenced for a study of blood T cells in healthy people across ages. Points from the study as a whole: Diversity estimates drawn from one million T cells were deemed underestimates. With age, beta diversity per million T cells declined roughly linearly, significantly by 40.

A J-beta primer mix and a sample-barcoded 5' primer were used in a second PCR of roughly 6 to 11 cycles. Each cDNA molecule was tagged by a template-switch adaptor that had 12 random nucleotides. TCRdb reprocessed the 5' RACE reads via MiXCR and lists one record per CDR3 protein. This sample has some 710,000 distinct CDR3 sequences, with over 20% found just once. Each of the donors had ten milliliters of peripheral blood drawn into EDTA-treated Vacutainer tubes. Per germline, CDR1 DFQATT and CDR2 SNEGSKA (reference sequence). V lost 0 bases to trimming and J lost 3 bases, with 5 bases between them. The CDR3 loop spans 12 amino acids. For this clonotype: The antigen remains unidentified.

The rearrangement uses TRBV20-1 and TRBJ1-2; D not certain. The sequence came from a man between 65 and 85 years old in good health. The sample comprised blood. CDR3 bases: TGCAGTGCTAGAGATAACGACTATGGCTACACCTTC. This gives the protein CSARDNDYGYTF.